The 32 T cell receptor beta chains presented below share a single source sample, sequenced in a study of cytomegalovirus exposure and HLA in healthy donors. This PCR relied on a set of 60 Vbeta primers and 13 Jbeta primers. The protocol was immunoSEQ multiplex PCR, while the TCRdb copy is restricted to in-frame clones and leaves out a portion. The sample contains 85,000 to 100,000 clones, approximately 57% of which appear only once. The sequenced sample consisted of PBMCs. The receptor set was obtained from a woman in her thirties in good health and CMV-seronegative.

This clone has a handful of counts. The rearrangement links TRBV6-4 to TRBJ2-3; 14 bases are a match to TRBD2. Germline V lookup: CDR1 MRHNA, CDR2 SNTAGT. This CDR3 comprises 16 residues. The junction had 2 bases not matched to a gene; V was cut back by 3 bases and J by 3 bases. The CDR3 DNA sequence: TGTGCCAGCAGTGAGACTAGCGGGGGGGCAACAGATACGCAGTATTTT. Residues: CASSETSGGATDTQYF.

This chain joins TRBV27 and TRBJ2-1; D is possibly TRBD1 (6 bases). V lost 2 bases and J lost 7, with 9 bases in between. The CDR3 has 13 amino acids. Germline CDR1 is MNHEY and CDR2 is SMNVEV (reference sequence). The CDR3 is CASSLNRVNEQFF. The CDR3 nucleotides are TGTGCCAGCAGTTTAAACAGGGTAAATGAGCAGTTCTTC.

The J gene is TRBJ2-7, the V gene TRBV6-5; 8 nucleotides agree with TRBD1. V shed 2 bases and J 2 bases; nucleotides not matched to a gene: 5. This CDR3 region has 15 residues. CDR1 is MNHEY and CDR2 is SVGAGI in the germline V gene. The CDR3 sequence is CASSYLTGETYEQYF. CDR3 coding DNA: TGTGCCAGCAGTTACCTGACAGGGGAGACCTACGAGCAGTACTTC.

This sequence joins TRBV7-8 and TRBJ2-1; a weak D match, TRBD2 (5 bases). Per germline, CDR1 SGHVS and CDR2 FQNEAQ. The ends were cut back, 5 bases at V and 5 bases at J, with 13 bases in the middle. CDR3 length: 14 amino acids. The CDR3 loop is CASSIRRLDNEQFF. The CDR3 DNA reads TGTGCCAGCAGCATCCGGAGGCTAGACAATGAGCAGTTCTTC.

J is TRBJ2-2 and V is TRBV15, with 8 positions matching TRBD2. Germline V gene data show CDR1 as LNHNV and CDR2 as YYDKDF (reference sequence). J gave up 5 bases and V 0 bases, and 17 bases lay outside the gene matches. This CDR3 region has 20 residues. CDR3: CATSRDFRFGRAINTGELFF. DNA of the CDR3: TGTGCCACCAGCAGAGATTTCCGTTTCGGGAGGGCGATTAATACCGGGGAGCTGTTTTTT. The full variable domain, with the rest looked up from reference TRBV15 and TRBJ2-2, is DAMVIQNPRYQVTQFGKPVTLSCSQTLNHNVMYWYQQKSSQAPKLLFHYYDKDFNNEADTPDNFQSRRPNTSFCFLDIRSPGLGDTAMYLCATSRDFRFGRAINTGELFFGEGSRLTVL.

The chain links TRBV4-3 to TRBJ2-5; 8 nucleotides line up with TRBD1. The end of the DNA aligns better with TRBJ2-7, so the J call may be wrong. This CDR3 is built from 17 residues. Germline V lookup: CDR1 LGHNA, CDR2 YSLEER. Written as DNA, the CDR3 is TGCGCCAGCAGCCAAAGAGCAGGACAGGGAACACCCTACGAGCAGTACTTC. Protein product: CASSQRAGQGTPYEQYF.

This clone has more than one count but fewer than ten. The chain recombines TRBV5-1 with TRBJ2-3; D not resolved. The germline V gene encodes CDR1 SGHRS and CDR2 YFSETQ. The V end was cut by 0 bases, the J end by 5 bases, with 10 bases between. This CDR3 spans 14 amino acids. The CDR3 reads CASSLAQVLDTQYF. For the CDR3, the DNA is TGCGCCAGCAGCTTGGCCCAGGTCCTAGATACGCAGTATTTT.

This CDR3 is CASSPSSGTINEKLFF. In nucleotides, the CDR3 is TGTGCCAGCAGCCCGAGCTCCGGGACAATTAATGAAAAACTGTTTTTT. The gene calls are TRBV9 and TRBJ1-4; D possibly corresponds to TRBD1 (6 bases). Deletions cut 4 bases from V and 4 bases from J, with 17 bases between. This CDR3 has 16 residues. Germline lookup yields CDR1 SGDLS and CDR2 YYNGEE.

The V and J genes are TRBV25-1 and TRBJ1-2; 8 bases map to TRBD1. Germline CDR1 is MGHDK and CDR2 is SYGVNS. V gave up 1 base and J gave up 6 bases; unmatched junction bases: 10. CDR3 length: 16 residues. The DNA of the CDR3 is TGTGCCAGCAGTGAATTGGGGACAGGAGGTCTAGATGGCTACACCTTC. This encodes CASSELGTGGLDGYTF.

This clone occurred a few times. The chain links TRBV7-2 to TRBJ2-5, with TRBD2 matching over 10 bases. V lost 1 base and J lost 7; bases outside the gene matches: 12. Germline CDR1 and CDR2: SGHTA and FQGNSA. CDR3 size: 17 residues. CDR3 in amino acids: CASSLGPPSGGRGTQYF. CDR3 bases: TGTGCCAGCAGCTTAGGGCCCCCTAGCGGGGGCCGGGGGACCCAGTACTTC.

The CDR3 sequence is CASSVGQGPDTQYF. CDR3 nucleotide sequence: TGTGCCAGCAGCGTAGGCCAGGGCCCAGATACGCAGTATTTT. The gene calls are TRBV9 and TRBJ2-3; perhaps TRBD1 as D (5 bases). This CDR3 region has 14 residues. Trimming pared 0 bases from V and 4 bases from J, leaving 9 bases between. CDR1 is SGDLS and CDR2 is YYNGEE in the germline V gene.

V and J are TRBV5-6 and TRBJ1-3; weak D call: TRBD1 (5 bases). Germline CDR1 and CDR2: SGHDT and YYEEEE. The V gene lost 4 bases and the J gene lost 4 bases, with 15 bases spanning the gap. This CDR3 region has 15 residues. Here the CDR3 reads CASSLRAVWGNTIYF. CDR3 DNA sequence: TGTGCCAGCAGCCTCAGGGCTGTTTGGGGAAACACCATATATTTT.

This chain connects TRBV27 to TRBJ2-7; TRBD1 matches at 8 bases. Germline-derived CDR1 and CDR2 are MNHEY and SMNVEV (reference sequence). J gave up 3 bases and V 4 bases, and 8 bases lay outside the gene matches. The length of the CDR3 is 15 residues. This chain's CDR3 is CASSSSRTGSYEQYF. Written as DNA, the CDR3 is TGTGCCAGCAGTTCCTCCAGGACAGGGAGCTACGAGCAGTACTTC.

The chain is built from TRBV5-1 and TRBJ1-2, with D maybe TRBD1 (5 bases). The V and J ends lost 0 bases and 0 bases respectively, with 27 bases between them. Germline assignment: CDR1 SGHRS and CDR2 YFSETQ. This CDR3 is built from 21 residues. The DNA of the CDR3 is TGCGCCAGCAGCTTGGTCGGTTTCACAACCGGACAAGCCCGTTCTAACTATGGCTACACCTTC. It specifies CASSLVGFTTGQARSNYGYTF.

V gene TRBV7-9 combines with J gene TRBJ2-3; D ambiguous. Germline V lookup: CDR1 SEHNR, CDR2 FQNEAQ (reference sequence). This CDR3 contains 13 residues. The V end was cut by 5 bases, the J end by 5 bases, with 11 bases between. The CDR3 protein is CASSPRAGDTQYF. CDR3 DNA sequence: TGTGCCAGCAGCCCCCGAGCTGGAGATACGCAGTATTTT. Combining the CDR3 with reference TRBV7-9 and TRBJ2-3 gives the whole variable domain DTGVSQNPRHKITKRGQNVTFRCDPISEHNRLYWYRQTLGQGPEFLTYFQNEAQLEKSRLLSDRFSAERPKGSFSTLEIQRTEQGDSAMYLCASSPRAGDTQYFGPGTRLTVL.

A single count supports this clone. This sequence joins TRBV14 and TRBJ1-4; maybe TRBD1 (5 bases). CDR3 length: 15 amino acids. Trimming pared 4 bases from V and 4 bases from J, leaving 13 bases between. Germline V CDR1 and CDR2: SGHDN, FVKESK. The CDR3 loop is CASSLFWGDNEKLFF. CDR3 coding DNA: TGTGCCAGCAGCCTTTTCTGGGGGGATAATGAAAAACTGTTTTTT.

The chain is built from TRBV19 and TRBJ1-2; no clear D. Per the germline V gene, CDR1 is LNHDA and CDR2 is SQIVND (reference sequence). This CDR3 comprises 13 residues. V was trimmed by 6 bases and J by 4 bases, leaving 12 bases between them. The CDR3 DNA sequence: TGTGCCAGTAGATCTGGGCAGTCCTATGGCTACACCTTC. Amino acid sequence: CASRSGQSYGYTF. The whole variable domain, filled in from reference TRBV19 and TRBJ1-2, reads DGGITQSPKYLFRKEGQNVTLSCEQNLNHDAMYWYRQDPGQGLRLIYYSQIVNDFQKGDIAEGYSVSREKKESFPLTVTSAQKNPTAFYLCASRSGQSYGYTFGSGTRLTVV.

This clone was seen only once. V usage is TRBV5-4 and J usage is TRBJ2-7; TRBD1 matches 10 bases. From germline, CDR1 is SGHNT and CDR2 YYREEE (reference sequence). The CDR3 spans 13 residues. The junction had 2 bases not matched to a gene; V was cut back by 4 bases and J by 4 bases. This CDR3 reads CASSRDRGYEQYF. CDR3 in DNA: TGTGCCAGCAGCCGGGACAGGGGTTACGAGCAGTACTTC.

The rearrangement uses TRBV2 and TRBJ2-1; TRBD2 is a possible D gene (5 bases). Germline loops: CDR1 SNHLY, CDR2 FYNNEI. The CDR3 is made up of 12 amino acids. Trimming shortened V by 6 bases and J by 10 bases, and 13 bases separated the two germline ends. CDR3 residues: CASRPAVQEQFF. CDR3 sequence (DNA): TGTGCCAGCAGACCAGCGGTCCAGGAGCAGTTCTTC.

The V and J genes are TRBV5-1 and TRBJ2-3, with D possibly being TRBD1 (6 bases). V was shortened by 4 bases and J by 2 bases, with 11 bases between the two germline ends. CDR3 length equals 14 residues. Germline CDR1 SGHRS, CDR2 YFSETQ. The CDR3 region is CASSADRPTDTQYF. DNA of the CDR3: TGCGCCAGCAGCGCCGACAGGCCCACAGATACGCAGTATTTT.

This clone has only a few counts. The V call is TRBV5-4, the J call TRBJ2-5; 14 positions agree with TRBD2. Germline V gives CDR1 SGHNT, CDR2 YYREEE (reference sequence). J gave up 5 bases and V 0 bases, and 6 bases lay outside the gene matches. This CDR3 has 17 amino acids. Written as DNA, the CDR3 is TGTGCCAGCAGCTTGGGACTAGCGGGGGGGCCGGGGGAGACCCAGTACTTC. This gives the protein CASSLGLAGGPGETQYF.

The V gene is TRBV7-7, the J gene TRBJ1-2, with D possibly being TRBD1 (5 bases). The CDR3 covers 14 residues. V was cut by 2 bases and J by 6 bases, with 13 bases left in between. Germline lookup yields CDR1 SSHAT and CDR2 FNYEAQ (reference sequence). CDR3 sequence (DNA): TGTGCCAGCAGCTTACCGCAGGGCAGGGATGGCTACACCTTC. Its translation is CASSLPQGRDGYTF.

The V call is TRBV2, the J call TRBJ1-5; D remains ambiguous. The CDR3 runs 13 residues. Germline loops: CDR1 SNHLY, CDR2 FYNNEI. V shed 3 bases and J shed 4 bases, with 7 bases lying between them. The DNA of the CDR3 is TGTGCCAGCAGTGACGGGATGAATCAGCCCCAGCATTTT. Translating gives CASSDGMNQPQHF.

The sample holds one count of this clone. The rearrangement uses TRBV5-1 and TRBJ2-1; 14 positions agree with TRBD2. The germline gives CDR1 SGHRS, CDR2 YFSETQ. The CDR3 has 16 residues. V shed 0 bases, J shed 8 bases, and the junction held 4 bases outside the gene matches. CDR3 protein: CASSLAGLAGVDEQFF. CDR3 bases: TGCGCCAGCAGCTTGGCGGGACTAGCGGGAGTGGATGAGCAGTTCTTC.

V usage is TRBV5-4 and J usage is TRBJ2-5; 9 positions agree with TRBD2. V shed 1 base and J 3 bases; nucleotides not matched to a gene: 4. The CDR3 consists of 15 residues. CDR1 and CDR2 from the germline V gene are SGHNT and YYREEE (reference sequence). CDR3 DNA: TGTGCCAGCAGCTTGAGGCTAGCGGGAAAAGAGACCCAGTACTTC. Translated, it gives CASSLRLAGKETQYF.

This clone has more than one count but fewer than ten. CDR3 amino acids: CASSPREQSQGVNGYTF. The CDR3 bases are TGTGCCAGCTCACCACGGGAACAATCACAAGGGGTCAATGGCTACACCTTC. The rearrangement links TRBV18 to TRBJ1-2, with D possibly matching TRBD1 (5 bases). V lost 1 base, J lost 6 bases, and 21 bases lay in between. The germline V gene encodes CDR1 KGHSH and CDR2 LQKENI. The CDR3 extends over 17 amino acids.

In this sample, this clone turned up a few times. The J gene is TRBJ2-5, the V gene TRBV5-1; TRBD2 matches 9 bases. Germline-derived CDR1 and CDR2 are SGHRS and YFSETQ. V lost 5 bases to trimming and J lost 3 bases; unmatched junction nucleotides: 11. The CDR3 covers 16 residues. DNA of the CDR3: TGCGCCAGCAGGGGATTTAGCGGGGGAGATAAAGAGACCCAGTACTTC. It is translated as CASRGFSGGDKETQYF.

To note about this clone: Sequence at one end of the junction differs from germline and may be a read error. V usage is TRBV6-1 and J usage is TRBJ1-1; possible D gene TRBD1, 5 bases. Germline lookup yields CDR1 MNHNS and CDR2 SASEGT. The CDR3 is 14 amino acids. The CDR3 here is CASSEGGGYTEAFF. The DNA for the CDR3 is TGTGCCAGCAGCGAAGGTGGGGGGTACACTGAAGCTTTCTTT.

This chain uses TRBV5-4 with TRBJ1-2, with D possibly TRBD1 on 6 matching bases. Germline lookup yields CDR1 SGHNT and CDR2 YYREEE (reference sequence). This CDR3 is built from 15 residues. The V end lost 1 base, the J end lost 4 bases, and 14 bases lay between the germline ends. CDR3 sequence: CASSLQGGSIYGYTF. CDR3 in DNA: TGTGCCAGCAGCTTGCAAGGGGGTTCAATCTATGGCTACACCTTC.

This clone is a singleton in its sample. The chain employs TRBV5-4 and TRBJ1-1; D uncertain. Per germline, CDR1 SGHNT and CDR2 YYREEE (reference sequence). The CDR3 has 16 amino acids. V lost 4 bases to trimming and J lost 3 bases, with 19 bases between them. The CDR3 protein is CASSLSMQALYTEAFF. The CDR3 DNA reads as TGTGCCAGCAGCCTAAGTATGCAGGCATTGTACACTGAAGCTTTCTTT.

This clone was seen more than once but under ten times. CDR3 DNA: TGTGCCAGCAGCTTGGCAGGGGATGGCTACACCTTC. Residues: CASSLAGDGYTF. The genes are TRBV5-4 and TRBJ1-2; possibly TRBD1 for D (6 bases). The CDR3 totals 12 residues. Trimming took 0 bases from V and 6 from J, leaving 6 bases between them. Germline loops: CDR1 SGHNT, CDR2 YYREEE (reference sequence).

The CDR3 sequence: CASSVWSSYNSPLHF. CDR3 sequence (DNA): TGTGCCAGCAGCGTATGGAGCTCCTATAATTCACCCCTCCACTTT. The rearrangement uses TRBV9 and TRBJ1-6, with no clear D. CDR1 SGDLS and CDR2 YYNGEE come from the germline V gene. Trimming left V 1 base short and J 0 bases short, with 5 bases between. There are 15 residues in the CDR3.